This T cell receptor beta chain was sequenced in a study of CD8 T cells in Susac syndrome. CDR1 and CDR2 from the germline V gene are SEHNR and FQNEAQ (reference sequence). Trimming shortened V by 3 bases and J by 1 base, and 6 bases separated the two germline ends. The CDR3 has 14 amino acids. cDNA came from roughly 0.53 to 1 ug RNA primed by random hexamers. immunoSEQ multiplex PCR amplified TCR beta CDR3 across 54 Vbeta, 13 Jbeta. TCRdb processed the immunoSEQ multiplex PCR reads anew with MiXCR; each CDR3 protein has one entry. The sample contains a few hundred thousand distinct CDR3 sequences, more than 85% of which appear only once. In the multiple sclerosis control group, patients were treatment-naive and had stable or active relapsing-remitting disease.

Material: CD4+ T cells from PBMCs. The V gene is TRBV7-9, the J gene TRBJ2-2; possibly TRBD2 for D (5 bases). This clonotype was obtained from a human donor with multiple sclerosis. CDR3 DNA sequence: TGTGCCAGCAGCTTCGAGGGGAACACCGGGGAGCTGTTTTTT. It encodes CASSFEGNTGELFF.